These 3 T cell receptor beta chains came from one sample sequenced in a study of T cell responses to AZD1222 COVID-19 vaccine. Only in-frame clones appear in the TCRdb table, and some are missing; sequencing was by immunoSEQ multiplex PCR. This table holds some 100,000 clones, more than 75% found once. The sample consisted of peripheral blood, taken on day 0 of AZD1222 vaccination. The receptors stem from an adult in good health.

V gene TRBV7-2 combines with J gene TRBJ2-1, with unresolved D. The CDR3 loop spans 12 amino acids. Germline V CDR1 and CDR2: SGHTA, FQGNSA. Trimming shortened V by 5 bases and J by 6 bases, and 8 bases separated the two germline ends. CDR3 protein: CASSLHRNEQFF. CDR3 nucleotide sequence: TGTGCCAGCAGCCTCCATCGCAATGAGCAGTTCTTC.

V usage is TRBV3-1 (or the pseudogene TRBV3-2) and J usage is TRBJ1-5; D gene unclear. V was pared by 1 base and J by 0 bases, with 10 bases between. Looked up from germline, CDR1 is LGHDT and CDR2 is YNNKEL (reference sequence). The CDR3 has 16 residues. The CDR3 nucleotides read TGTGCCAGCAGCCAAGGGCTGTATTATAGCAATCAGCCCCAGCATTTT. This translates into CASSQGLYYSNQPQHF.

CDR3 amino acids: CASSLVSDSGEKLFF. The CDR3 nucleotides read TGTGCCAGCAGCTTAGTTAGCGACTCGGGAGAAAAACTGTTTTTT. The chain uses TRBV7-2 and TRBJ1-4; unclear D gene. Trimming removed 1 base from V and 8 bases from J, with 14 bases in between. The CDR3 length is 15 residues. The germline CDR1 and CDR2 sequences are SGHTA and FQGNSA.